This is a list of T cell receptor beta chains from one sample in a study of spatial heterogeneity in lung cancer. One entry per CDR3 protein results from TCRdb running MiXCR on the 5' RACE reads. The data contain around 12,000 distinct CDR3 sequences, 5% to 6.5% of them singletons. Sequenced material: lung tumor tissue, taken at surgery. These receptors originate from a male donor with early-stage non-small cell lung cancer. The CDR3 runs from the conserved cysteine through the conserved F or W. D genes are given only for firm matches. The size field is filled for only some rows; it gives once, few, many or a size class.

j_call: TRBJ2-1; v_call: TRBV10-3; clone_size: medium-sized; d_call: NA; cdr3_nt: TGTGCCATCTATGAGCCAATCGGTAGAGGTTGGTCCTACAATGAGCAGTTCTTC; cdr3_aa: CAIYEPIGRGWSYNEQFF
j_call: TRBJ1-2; v_call: TRBV6-5; clone_size: many; d_call: NA; cdr3_nt: TGTGCCAGCAGGAGGACGTTAGATGGCTACACCTTC; cdr3_aa: CASRRTLDGYTF
j_call: TRBJ1-2; v_call: TRBV4-3; clone_size: many; d_call: NA; cdr3_nt: TGCGCCAGCAGCCAACTGGAGGGGGATAACTATGGCTACACCTTC; cdr3_aa: CASSQLEGDNYGYTF
j_call: TRBJ2-2; v_call: TRBV2; clone_size: many; d_call: NA; cdr3_nt: TGTGCCAGCAGTGTATTGTGGGGCACCGGGGAGCTGTTTTTT; cdr3_aa: CASSVLWGTGELFF
j_call: TRBJ2-7; v_call: TRBV6-6; clone_size: many; d_call: NA; cdr3_nt: TGTGCCACTACGGAGGGTTACTACGAGCAGTACTTC; cdr3_aa: CATTEGYYEQYF
j_call: TRBJ2-5; v_call: TRBV7-2; clone_size: many; d_call: TRBD2; cdr3_nt: TGTGCCAGCAGCTCCCCGGGACTAGCGGGGGGGCGGCAAGAGACCCAGTACTTC; cdr3_aa: CASSSPGLAGGRQETQYF
j_call: TRBJ1-1; v_call: TRBV10-3; clone_size: many; d_call: NA; cdr3_nt: TGTGCCATCAGTGGGGAAACGAACACTGAAGCTTTCTTT; cdr3_aa: CAISGETNTEAFF
j_call: TRBJ1-1; v_call: TRBV14; clone_size: many; d_call: TRBD1; cdr3_nt: TGTGCCAGCAGCCTGTGGGGACAGGGTAGAACTGAAGCTTTCTTT; cdr3_aa: CASSLWGQGRTEAFF
j_call: TRBJ2-2; v_call: TRBV27; clone_size: many; d_call: NA; cdr3_nt: TGTGCCAGCAGTTTAGAGCGAAACACCGGGGAGCTGTTTTTT; cdr3_aa: CASSLERNTGELFF
j_call: TRBJ2-3; v_call: TRBV9; clone_size: many; d_call: TRBD2; cdr3_nt: TGTGCCAGCAGCACTAGCGGGAGCGGGAATACGCAGTATTTT; cdr3_aa: CASSTSGSGNTQYF
j_call: TRBJ1-1; v_call: TRBV12-3/TRBV12-4; clone_size: many; d_call: TRBD1; cdr3_nt: TGTGCCAGCAATATCAGGGGGGTTAACACTGAAGCTTTCTTT; cdr3_aa: CASNIRGVNTEAFF
j_call: TRBJ2-3; v_call: TRBV29-1; clone_size: medium-sized; d_call: TRBD2; cdr3_nt: TGCAGCGTTGAGTCCCCCCTAGCGGGAGGTGTATATACGCAGTATTTT; cdr3_aa: CSVESPLAGGVYTQYF
j_call: TRBJ1-2; v_call: TRBV20-1; clone_size: many; d_call: NA; cdr3_nt: TGCAGTGCCCGTGAAGGCCCGCCGGACGGCTACACCTTC; cdr3_aa: CSAREGPPDGYTF
j_call: TRBJ2-3; v_call: TRBV7-2; clone_size: many; d_call: NA; cdr3_nt: TGTGCCAGCAAAGCGGTGATCAGCACAGATACGCAGTATTTT; cdr3_aa: CASKAVISTDTQYF
j_call: TRBJ1-1; v_call: TRBV7-9; clone_size: many; d_call: NA; cdr3_nt: TGTGCCAGCAGCTCCGGGCCGCTGGCTGAAGCTTTCTTT; cdr3_aa: CASSSGPLAEAFF
j_call: TRBJ1-2; v_call: TRBV2; clone_size: NA; d_call: TRBD1; cdr3_nt: TGTGCCAGCAGACGGGACAGCGCAGGAGGCTACACCTTC; cdr3_aa: CASRRDSAGGYTF
j_call: TRBJ2-3; v_call: TRBV10-3; clone_size: many; d_call: NA; cdr3_nt: TGTGCCATCAGTTCTTTGGGGGCTACGCAGTATTTT; cdr3_aa: CAISSLGATQYF
j_call: TRBJ2-7; v_call: TRBV7-8; clone_size: many; d_call: NA; cdr3_nt: TGTGCCAGCAGCTTATCCGATTCCTACGAGCAGTACTTC; cdr3_aa: CASSLSDSYEQYF
j_call: TRBJ2-1; v_call: TRBV5-5; clone_size: many; d_call: NA; cdr3_nt: TGTGCCAGCAGCTTGGCCGTCGGTACCATCAATGAGCAGTTCTTC; cdr3_aa: CASSLAVGTINEQFF
j_call: TRBJ2-5; v_call: TRBV2; clone_size: many; d_call: NA; cdr3_nt: TGTGCCAGCAGTGAAGAGACCCAGTACTTC; cdr3_aa: CASSEETQYF
j_call: TRBJ2-3; v_call: TRBV12-3/TRBV12-4; clone_size: many; d_call: NA; cdr3_nt: TGTGCCAGCAGTTTAAGGGCAGGGTGGACAGATACGCAGTATTTT; cdr3_aa: CASSLRAGWTDTQYF
j_call: TRBJ2-2; v_call: TRBV7-3; clone_size: many; d_call: TRBD2; cdr3_nt: TGTGCCAGCAGCTTGGTTCCTAGCGGGAGGCCCGGGGAGCTGTTTTTT; cdr3_aa: CASSLVPSGRPGELFF
j_call: TRBJ1-4; v_call: TRBV5-1; clone_size: many; d_call: TRBD1; cdr3_nt: TGCGCCAGCAGCTCCGGGACAGGGTACGAAAAACTGTTTTTT; cdr3_aa: CASSSGTGYEKLFF
j_call: TRBJ2-2; v_call: TRBV6-4; clone_size: many; d_call: NA; cdr3_nt: TGTGCCAGCAGTGGCCAGGGACTCGCGAACACCGGGGAGCTGTTTTTT; cdr3_aa: CASSGQGLANTGELFF
j_call: TRBJ1-1; v_call: TRBV11-2; clone_size: many; d_call: NA; cdr3_nt: TGTGCCAGCAGCTTAGTGGGGGCGCCTAGCACTGAAGCTTTCTTT; cdr3_aa: CASSLVGAPSTEAFF
j_call: TRBJ2-3; v_call: TRBV20-1; clone_size: many; d_call: NA; cdr3_nt: TGCAGTGCTGACAAGGGGAGCACAGATACGCAGTATTTT; cdr3_aa: CSADKGSTDTQYF
j_call: TRBJ2-3; v_call: TRBV5-1; clone_size: many; d_call: NA; cdr3_nt: TGCGCCAGCAGCTCTCAACCGACTAGCACAGATACGCAGTATTTT; cdr3_aa: CASSSQPTSTDTQYF
j_call: TRBJ2-1; v_call: TRBV20-1; clone_size: many; d_call: NA; cdr3_nt: TGCAGTGCTGAGCCCCTGGGGCAGGTAAACAATGAGCAGTTCTTC; cdr3_aa: CSAEPLGQVNNEQFF
j_call: TRBJ2-6; v_call: TRBV15; clone_size: many; d_call: TRBD1; cdr3_nt: TGTGCCACCAGCAGAAACCTTGGACAGGGGGTCGCTGGGGCCAACGTCCTGACTTTC; cdr3_aa: CATSRNLGQGVAGANVLTF
j_call: TRBJ1-1; v_call: TRBV10-2; clone_size: many; d_call: NA; cdr3_nt: TGCGCCAGCAGTGAGATCCAGTGGACTGAAGCTTTCTTT; cdr3_aa: CASSEIQWTEAFF
j_call: TRBJ2-3; v_call: TRBV6-1; clone_size: many; d_call: NA; cdr3_nt: TGTGCCAGCAGTGAAGAGACTATCGCTCGCCCTCCAGATACGCAGTATTTT; cdr3_aa: CASSEETIARPPDTQYF
j_call: TRBJ1-2; v_call: TRBV28; clone_size: many; d_call: NA; cdr3_nt: TGTGCCAGCAGTTCGGGGACCCCGAACTATGGCTACACCTTC; cdr3_aa: CASSSGTPNYGYTF
j_call: TRBJ1-1; v_call: TRBV10-3; clone_size: many; d_call: NA; cdr3_nt: TGTGCCATCAGTGAGTCCGGGACTCCTGATCGAGCTTTCTTT; cdr3_aa: CAISESGTPDRAFF
j_call: TRBJ2-3; v_call: TRBV4-3; clone_size: many; d_call: NA; cdr3_nt: TGCGCCAGCAGTCTAAAACAGGGCACAGATACGCAGTATTTT; cdr3_aa: CASSLKQGTDTQYF
j_call: TRBJ2-3; v_call: TRBV20-1; clone_size: many; d_call: NA; cdr3_nt: TGCAGTGCTAGACTGGGAGCGGTTCTCCGGGCAGATACGCAGTATTTT; cdr3_aa: CSARLGAVLRADTQYF
j_call: TRBJ2-3; v_call: TRBV20-1; clone_size: many; d_call: TRBD2; cdr3_nt: TGCAGTGCTGGACTATCGGGGGGGCCGCGTACGCAGTATTTT; cdr3_aa: CSAGLSGGPRTQYF
j_call: TRBJ2-7; v_call: TRBV30; clone_size: NA; d_call: NA; cdr3_nt: TGTGCCTGGAGTTGGGGTGACTACGAGCAGTACTTC; cdr3_aa: CAWSWGDYEQYF
j_call: TRBJ2-7; v_call: TRBV20-1; clone_size: many; d_call: TRBD2; cdr3_nt: TGCAGTGCCGCCCAAAGACTAGCGGGGGCCCAGTGGTACTTC; cdr3_aa: CSAAQRLAGAQWYF
j_call: TRBJ2-5; v_call: TRBV20-1; clone_size: NA; d_call: NA; cdr3_nt: TGCAGTGCTAGGGTTAGCGGAACCCCTCGGGAGACCCAGTACTTC; cdr3_aa: CSARVSGTPRETQYF
j_call: TRBJ2-5; v_call: TRBV20-1; clone_size: many; d_call: NA; cdr3_nt: TGCAGTGCTAGAGAGTATTCCGAGACCCAGTACTTC; cdr3_aa: CSAREYSETQYF
j_call: TRBJ2-7; v_call: TRBV20-1; clone_size: medium-sized; d_call: NA; cdr3_nt: TGCAGTGCTAGAGCCTCTGCTAGCTGGAACGAGCAGTACTTC; cdr3_aa: CSARASASWNEQYF
j_call: TRBJ1-2; v_call: TRBV29-1; clone_size: many; d_call: NA; cdr3_nt: TGCAGCGTCTCACTCGACCACGCCGGCTACACCTTC; cdr3_aa: CSVSLDHAGYTF
j_call: TRBJ1-6; v_call: TRBV2; clone_size: many; d_call: NA; cdr3_nt: TGTGCCAGCAGTGAGGCCAGGGCTAATAATTCACCCCTCCACTTT; cdr3_aa: CASSEARANNSPLHF
j_call: TRBJ1-2; v_call: TRBV6-1; clone_size: medium-sized; d_call: NA; cdr3_nt: TGTGCCAGCAGTGTCACAGGGCTTTACTATGGCTACACCTTC; cdr3_aa: CASSVTGLYYGYTF
j_call: TRBJ2-3; v_call: TRBV29-1; clone_size: many; d_call: TRBD2; cdr3_nt: TGCAGCGTTGAAGTTGCGGGGGTCACAGATACGCAGTATTTT; cdr3_aa: CSVEVAGVTDTQYF
j_call: TRBJ2-7; v_call: TRBV30; clone_size: many; d_call: TRBD2; cdr3_nt: TGTGCCTGGAGTCCCACGGCGGGGGGGTCCTACGAGCAGTACTTC; cdr3_aa: CAWSPTAGGSYEQYF
j_call: TRBJ2-6; v_call: TRBV2; clone_size: many; d_call: NA; cdr3_nt: TGTGCCAGCAGTGCTTCGACTGGGGCCAACGTCCTGACTTTC; cdr3_aa: CASSASTGANVLTF